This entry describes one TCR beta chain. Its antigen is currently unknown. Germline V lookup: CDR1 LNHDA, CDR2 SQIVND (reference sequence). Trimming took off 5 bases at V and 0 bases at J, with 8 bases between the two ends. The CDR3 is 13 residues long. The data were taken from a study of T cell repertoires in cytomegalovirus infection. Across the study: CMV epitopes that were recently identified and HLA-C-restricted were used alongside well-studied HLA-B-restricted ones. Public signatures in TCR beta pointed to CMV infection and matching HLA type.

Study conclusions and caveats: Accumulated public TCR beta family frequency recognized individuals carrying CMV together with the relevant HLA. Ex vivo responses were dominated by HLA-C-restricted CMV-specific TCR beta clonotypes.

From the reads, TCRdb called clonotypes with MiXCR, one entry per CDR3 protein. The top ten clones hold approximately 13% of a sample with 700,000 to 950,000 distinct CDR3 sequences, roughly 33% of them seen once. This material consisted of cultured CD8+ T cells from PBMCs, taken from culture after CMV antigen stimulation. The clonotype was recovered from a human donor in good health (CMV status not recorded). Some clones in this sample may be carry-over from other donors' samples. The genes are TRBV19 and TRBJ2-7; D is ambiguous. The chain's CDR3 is CASSAHHSYEQYF. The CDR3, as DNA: TGTGCCAGTAGTGCGCATCACTCCTACGAGCAGTACTTC. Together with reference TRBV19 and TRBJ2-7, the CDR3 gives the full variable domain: DGGITQSPKYLFRKEGQNVTLSCEQNLNHDAMYWYRQDPGQGLRLIYYSQIVNDFQKGDIAEGYSVSREKKESFPLTVTSAQKNPTAFYLCASSAHHSYEQYFGPGTRLTVT.